These 4 T cell receptor beta chains share one sample of origin, sequenced in a study of OX40 agonist ivuxolimab in advanced cancers. Clones were read by immunoSEQ multiplex PCR, and TCRdb kept only the in-frame ones, dropping some. The table includes 85,000 to 130,000 clones, about nine tenths detected once. The input for sequencing was CD4+ or CD8+ T cells sorted from blood, taken in a trial of the OX40 agonist ivuxolimab. These receptors all stem from an adult with an advanced solid tumor such as melanoma, head and neck, liver or kidney cancer.

The V call is TRBV5-1, the J call TRBJ2-5, with D unresolved. The V end was cut by 1 base, the J end by 5 bases, with 3 bases between. This CDR3 comprises 11 residues. The germline V gene encodes CDR1 SGHRS and CDR2 YFSETQ. The CDR3 spells CASSLTETQYF. DNA for the CDR3: TGCGCCAGCAGCTTGACTGAGACCCAGTACTTC.

The chain is built from TRBV6-4 and TRBJ1-1, with D possibly matching TRBD1 (5 bases). CDR1 and CDR2 (germline): MRHNA, SNTAGT. With 9 bases removed from V and 3 bases from J, the gap between germline ends came to 11 bases. CDR3 length: 12 amino acids. CDR3 sequence reads: CARSPGHTEAFF. In DNA, the CDR3 is TGTGCCAGGAGCCCGGGACACACTGAAGCTTTCTTT.

The gene calls are TRBV28 and TRBJ1-3; 12 bases line up with TRBD1. Germline values: CDR1 MDHEN, CDR2 SYDVKM. CDR3 length: 16 amino acids. Unmatched junction bases numbered 8, after V lost 7 bases and J lost 4 bases. CDR3 DNA: TGTGCCAGCACCGCGGGACAGGGGGCGATCGGAAACACCATATATTTT. Encoded protein: CASTAGQGAIGNTIYF.

V gene TRBV4-1 combines with J gene TRBJ2-5; D possibly corresponds to TRBD1 (6 bases). V was clipped by 1 base and J by 2 bases, with 8 bases between them. This CDR3 spans 14 amino acids. Germline CDR1 reads MGHRA; CDR2 reads YSYEKL. The DNA of the CDR3 is TGCGCCAGCAGCCAAGGACAGGTGCAAGAGACCCAGTACTTC. This codes for CASSQGQVQETQYF.